Sequencing of this TCR beta chain was carried out in a study of beta chain features in type 1 diabetes. The CDR3 loop spans 14 amino acids. Germline V gene sequence: CDR1 SEHNR, CDR2 FQNEAQ (reference sequence). Trimming shortened V by 6 bases and J by 2 bases, and 14 bases separated the two germline ends. Expressed TCRB transcripts got sequenced, as all isolated RNA was reverse transcribed. Assay: immunoSEQ multiplex PCR; the TCRdb copy retains only in-frame clones and omits some. The table lists just under 150,000 clones, roughly 10% of them singletons. This clone showed up just a few times. This clonotype was sampled from a man between 18 and 29 years old in good health. Sequencing input: naive CD4+ T cells from blood. The chain has TRBV7-9 and TRBJ2-7, with D perhaps matching TRBD1 (6 bases). CDR3 sequence: CASSLTTGPYEQYF. The CDR3 nucleotides are TGTGCCAGCAGTCTCACGACAGGTCCCTACGAGCAGTACTTC.